This T cell receptor (beta chain) was found in a study of control samples from healthy donors and cancer patients (dated by TCRdb to 2018 to 2020). In its sample, this clone was seen a few times. Its antigen is still unknown. There are no base qualities to consult, and no much larger clone falls within one base. Receptor amplification or capture employed the immunoSEQ multiplex PCR assay. TCRdb stores this immuneACCESS table with in-frame sequences only. Part of the clones is absent; in the studies checked, under half of the shortfall reflects unresolved V genes, and no reason is known for the rest. This sample comprises some 74,000 clones, 85% to 95% of them detected only once. The ten largest clones add up to 2.8% of the sample. Sequences were obtained from blood. This TCR was recovered from a woman between 25 and 40 years old in good health.

The CDR3 amino acid sequence is: CASSVGSQGWTANEKLFF. Read as DNA, the sequence is TGTGCCAGCAGCGTAGGTAGTCAGGGTTGGACGGCTAATGAAAAACTGTTTTTT. Recombination joined TRBV9 with TRBJ1-4; a tentative D call is TRBD1 (5 bases match). Taken from cysteine to phenylalanine, the CDR3 has 18 residues. CDR3 DNA only is kept here, 54 bases in frame from base 1. V was cut back by 0 bases and J by 3 bases, leaving a gap of 18 bases between them. Reading the germline V gene gives CDR1 SGDLS and CDR2 YYNGEE.